One sample yielded the 8 T cell receptor beta chains listed below, sequenced in a study of blood T cell repertoires in COVID-19. Sequencing was performed with immunoSEQ multiplex PCR; in TCRdb, only in-frame clones are kept and a portion is missing. The table records about 63,000 clones, around 80% of them present only once. The specimen was peripheral blood. The receptors originated from a human donor in a cohort sampled during active COVID-19.

The chain recombines TRBV7-6 with TRBJ2-7, with 8 bases identical to TRBD2. V shed 6 bases, J shed 6 bases, and the junction held 13 bases outside the gene matches. Germline CDR1 reads SGHVS; CDR2 reads FNYEAQ. CDR3 length: 15 amino acids. CDR3 sequence (DNA): TGTGCCAGCAGAGAGACCTCTCTTGCGGGAGGCGAGCAGTACTTC. The encoded protein is CASRETSLAGGEQYF.

V usage is TRBV2 and J usage is TRBJ1-2, with D unclear. V dropped 6 bases and J dropped 4 bases, with 9 bases sitting between them. This CDR3 has 12 amino acids. CDR1 SNHLY and CDR2 FYNNEI come from the germline V gene. CDR3 DNA: TGTGCCAGCAGACCTGGGCCCTATGGCTACACCTTC. Its translation is CASRPGPYGYTF.

CDR3 amino acids: CASSDLRGSSYNSPLHF. CDR3 sequence (DNA): TGTGCCAGCAGTGATCTCAGGGGGAGCTCCTATAATTCACCCCTCCACTTT. The chain has TRBV2 and TRBJ1-6, with 7 bases identical to TRBD1. The trim removed 3 bases at V and 0 bases at J, leaving 5 bases unmatched. This CDR3 comprises 17 residues. The germline V gene has CDR1 SNHLY and CDR2 FYNNEI.

This clone was observed a handful of times. V is TRBV5-1 and J is TRBJ1-1; D is perhaps TRBD1 (6 bases). Trimming took 3 bases from V and 10 from J, leaving 16 bases between them. CDR3 length: 13 residues. The germline V gene encodes CDR1 SGHRS and CDR2 YFSETQ. CDR3 residues: CASSSPAQGRAFF. The CDR3, as DNA: TGCGCCAGCAGCTCCCCGGCGCAGGGGAGAGCTTTCTTT. Complete variable domain (other parts from reference TRBV5-1 and TRBJ1-1): KAGVTQTPRYLIKTRGQQVTLSCSPISGHRSVSWYQQTPGQGLQFLFEYFSETQRNKGNFPGRFSGRQFSNSRSEMNVSTLELGDSALYLCASSSPAQGRAFFGQGTRLTVV.

The chain uses TRBV3-1 (or the pseudogene TRBV3-2) and TRBJ2-1, with TRBD2 matching over 9 bases. Per germline, CDR1 LGHDT and CDR2 YNNKEL (reference sequence). The V and J ends lost 1 base and 5 bases, in that order; junction bases with no gene match: 3. This CDR3 region has 15 residues. The DNA of the CDR3 is TGTGCCAGCAGCCAAGGCGGGAGGGCCCACAATGAGCAGTTCTTC. This gives the protein CASSQGGRAHNEQFF.

The chain is built from TRBV9 and TRBJ2-1; D gene unclear. This CDR3 is 14 amino acids long. The ends were cut back, 2 bases at V and 5 bases at J, with 11 bases in the middle. Germline V gene lookup returns CDR1 SGDLS and CDR2 YYNGEE. The CDR3 region has the DNA TGTGCCAGCAGCGTGGCCGCCCGCAACAATGAGCAGTTCTTC. This gives the protein CASSVAARNNEQFF.

The rearrangement joins TRBV6-2 or TRBV6-3 to TRBJ2-5; possible D gene TRBD2, 5 bases. CDR3 size: 13 residues. Germline values: CDR1 MNHEY, CDR2 SVGEGT. The ends were cut back, 5 bases at V and 5 bases at J, with 12 bases in the middle. The CDR3 here is CASSRREMETQYF. CDR3 bases: TGTGCCAGCAGTCGAAGGGAGATGGAGACCCAGTACTTC.

The chain uses TRBV7-3 and TRBJ2-1; D gene ambiguous. The V and J ends lost 5 bases and 5 bases respectively, with 4 bases between them. CDR1 is SGHTA, CDR2 FQGTGA, per germline. There are 11 residues in the CDR3. CDR3 in amino acids: CASSRDNEQFF. Here the CDR3 DNA reads TGTGCCAGCAGCCGAGACAATGAGCAGTTCTTC.